This TCR beta chain was observed in a study of blood T cell repertoires in COVID-19 (TCRdb year 2020). For context, the study as a whole: Samples covering the acute and convalescent phases of COVID-19 were provided by collaborators in the United States, Italy and Spain. The material from the prospective study consisted of cDNA or gDNA derived from T cells, B-cell-depleted T cells, or PBMCs. Deeply sampled blood TCRbeta repertoires from subjects exposed to, actively infected with, or recovered from COVID-19 were included in the dataset. The repertoires were made available in a free public database intended to serve as a resource for research on the immune response to SARS-CoV-2. Samples came from the ongoing ImmuneRACE study (first 160 participants) plus 1,254 subjects from 6 global collaborators. Nearly every sample came with metadata listing a de-identified subject ID, COVID-19 status, age in years and sex. Where available, HLA class I and class II types were obtained from metadata supplied by the sample provider rather than from assay-based typing.

Concerning this clone: Its recognized antigen is unknown. Base qualities are not recorded, but no much larger clone differs from it by a single base.

Overall results and qualifications from the work: How much clinical and demographic metadata was included differed by source and by participant, and the metadata was provided uncurated.

Participants in the prospective study were enrolled through a virtual design, were aged roughly 18 to 90 years, and lived in roughly 24 United States geographic areas. To assign participants to cohorts, the prospective study relied on clinical history that participants themselves reported in a screening survey and a study questionnaire. For ImmuneRACE Cohort 3, a participant was defined as recovered based on two consecutive negative NP/OP PCR tests, clearance by a healthcare professional, or resolution of symptoms. Each participant in the prospective study had whole blood, serum and a nasopharyngeal or oropharyngeal swab collected by mobile phlebotomists. Additional blood draws and questionnaires over an approximately two-month period could optionally be provided by prospective study participants. Prospective study blood samples were shipped either frozen or at room temperature before DNA extraction.

The immunoSEQ Assay, a bias-controlled multiplex PCR, was used to amplify TCRbeta CDR3 regions from genomic DNA. The paper's processing steps were these. Within the assay, amplification of reference gene primers was used to estimate how many nucleated cells each sample contained. To quantify the absolute abundance of each unique TCRbeta CDR3 rearrangement, sequence reads were collapsed and filtered. For each sample, productive Simpson clonality was calculated as the square root of Simpson's diversity index across productive rearrangements. TCRdb carries this immuneACCESS record with in-frame sequences only. Its versions omit some clonotypes, under half of them owing to an unresolved V gene in the studies checked, with the rest unexplained. V and J calls and clone size are as listed in that table; D and trimming were resolved from the DNA. The sample table lists under 200,000 clones, roughly 88% of them with a count of one. 10% to 15% of the sample is held by the ten biggest clonotypes.

The CDR3 contains 13 residues, cysteine and phenylalanine counted. The kept DNA is CDR3 alone, 39 bases in frame from the first base. The source material was PBMCs or T cells enriched from blood (not recorded which). The rearrangement joined TRBV21-1 to TRBJ2-3; the table's D call of TRBD1 was not tested on the DNA. TRBV21-1 is recorded as a pseudogene. The TCR comes from a woman aged 60-75 years who had recovered from COVID-19. CDR3 loop: CASSKNMVGQQYF. The nucleotide sequence reads TGTGCCAGCAGCAAAAATATGGTGGGACAGCAGTATTTT.